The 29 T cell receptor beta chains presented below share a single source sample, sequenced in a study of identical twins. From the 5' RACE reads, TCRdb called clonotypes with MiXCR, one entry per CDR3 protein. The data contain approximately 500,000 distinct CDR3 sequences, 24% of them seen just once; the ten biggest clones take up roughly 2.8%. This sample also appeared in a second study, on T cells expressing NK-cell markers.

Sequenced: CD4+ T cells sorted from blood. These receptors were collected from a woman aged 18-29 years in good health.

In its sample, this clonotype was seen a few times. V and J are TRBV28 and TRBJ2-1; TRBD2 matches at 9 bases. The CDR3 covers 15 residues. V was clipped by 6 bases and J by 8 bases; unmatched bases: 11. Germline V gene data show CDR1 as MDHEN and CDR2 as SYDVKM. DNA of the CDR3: TGTGCCAGCAGCCCTATTGAGCGGGAGGTCGATGAGCAGTTCTTC. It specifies CASSPIEREVDEQFF.

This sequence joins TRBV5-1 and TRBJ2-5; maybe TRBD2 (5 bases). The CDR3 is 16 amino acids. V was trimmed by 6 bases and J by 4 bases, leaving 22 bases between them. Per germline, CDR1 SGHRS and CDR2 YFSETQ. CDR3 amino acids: CASKPGGGNLIETQYF. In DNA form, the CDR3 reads TGCGCCAGCAAACCGGGCGGAGGCAATTTAATAGAGACCCAGTACTTC.

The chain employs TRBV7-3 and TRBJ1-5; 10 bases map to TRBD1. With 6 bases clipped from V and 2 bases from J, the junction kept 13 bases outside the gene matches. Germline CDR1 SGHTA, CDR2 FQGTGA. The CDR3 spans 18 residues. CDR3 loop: CASRSPGTGVGCNQPQHF. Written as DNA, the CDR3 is TGTGCCAGCAGAAGTCCCGGGACAGGGGTCGGATGCAATCAGCCCCAGCATTTT.

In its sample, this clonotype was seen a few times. The CDR3 DNA reads TGTGCCAGCAGGGGTACAGGGAATGATCAGCCCCAGCATTTT. It codes for CASRGTGNDQPQHF. The rearrangement joins TRBV6-1 to TRBJ1-5; D perhaps matches TRBD1 (6 bases). The CDR3 extends over 14 amino acids. V was cut by 6 bases and J by 5 bases, with 14 bases left in between. The germline gives CDR1 MNHNS, CDR2 SASEGT.

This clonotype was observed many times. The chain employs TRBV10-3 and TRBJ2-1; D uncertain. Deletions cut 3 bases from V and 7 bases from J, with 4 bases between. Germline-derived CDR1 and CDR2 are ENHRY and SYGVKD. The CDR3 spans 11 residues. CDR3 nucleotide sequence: TGTGCCATCAGTGAAGGTAATGAGCAGTTCTTC. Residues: CAISEGNEQFF.

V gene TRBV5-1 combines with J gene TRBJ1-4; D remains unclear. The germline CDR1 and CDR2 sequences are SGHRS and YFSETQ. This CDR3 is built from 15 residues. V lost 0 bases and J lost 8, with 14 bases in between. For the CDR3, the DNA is TGCGCCAGCAGCTTGGGCGCTCATCCCGAGGAAAAACTGTTTTTT. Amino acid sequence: CASSLGAHPEEKLFF.

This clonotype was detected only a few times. Here the CDR3 DNA reads TGTGCCTGGAGCATAGAGGCGGGAGGCCACAATGAGCAGTTCTTC. Translated: CAWSIEAGGHNEQFF. The V gene is TRBV30, the J gene TRBJ2-1; 8 bases are shared with TRBD2. V lost 3 bases, J lost 5 bases, and 9 bases stayed unmatched. This CDR3 contains 15 residues. Germline V CDR1 and CDR2: GTSNPN, SVGIG (reference sequence).

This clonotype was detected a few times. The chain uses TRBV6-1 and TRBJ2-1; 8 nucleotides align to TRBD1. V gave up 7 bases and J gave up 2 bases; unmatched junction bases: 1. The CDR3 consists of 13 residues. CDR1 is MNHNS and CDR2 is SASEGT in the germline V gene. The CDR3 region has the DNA TGTGCCAGCAAACAGGGGGCCTACAATGAGCAGTTCTTC. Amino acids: CASKQGAYNEQFF.

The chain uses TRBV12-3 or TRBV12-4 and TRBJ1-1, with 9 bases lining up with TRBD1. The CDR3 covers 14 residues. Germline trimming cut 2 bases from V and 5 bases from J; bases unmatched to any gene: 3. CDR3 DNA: TGTGCCAGCAGTTTATACAGGGGGCGAACTGAAGCTTTCTTT. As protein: CASSLYRGRTEAFF.

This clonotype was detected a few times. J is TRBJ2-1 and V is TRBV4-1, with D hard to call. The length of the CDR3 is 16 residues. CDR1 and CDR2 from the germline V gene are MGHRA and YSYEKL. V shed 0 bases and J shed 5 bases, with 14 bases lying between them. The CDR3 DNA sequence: TGCGCCAGCAGCCAAGAGGGGATGGGATTCAACAATGAGCAGTTCTTC. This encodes CASSQEGMGFNNEQFF.

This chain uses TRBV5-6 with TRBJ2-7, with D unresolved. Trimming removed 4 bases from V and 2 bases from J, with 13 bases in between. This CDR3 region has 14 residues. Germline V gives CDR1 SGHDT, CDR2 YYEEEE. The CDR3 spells CASSLWTVTYEQYF. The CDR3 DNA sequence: TGTGCCAGCAGCCTATGGACGGTCACCTACGAGCAGTACTTC.

The CDR3 DNA reads as TGTGCCAGCAGCCCCGGGCCCGAGGGGAATGAGCAGTTCTTC. Amino acids: CASSPGPEGNEQFF. The V call is TRBV9, the J call TRBJ2-1; D may be TRBD1 or TRBD2 (5 bases each). CDR3 length: 14 residues. Germline V gene data show CDR1 as SGDLS and CDR2 as YYNGEE. Deletions cut 4 bases from V and 7 bases from J, with 15 bases between.

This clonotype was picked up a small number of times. CDR3 residues: CAISDGPGSYTF. In nucleotides, the CDR3 is TGTGCCATCAGTGACGGCCCAGGGAGTTACACCTTC. The J gene is TRBJ1-2, the V gene TRBV10-3, with D possibly being TRBD1 (5 bases). The V gene lost 3 bases and the J gene lost 11 bases, with 13 bases spanning the gap. The CDR3 has 12 residues. CDR1 and CDR2 (germline): ENHRY, SYGVKD.

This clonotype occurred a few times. CDR3 coding DNA: TGTGCCAGCAGCCCACATCCACAGGGGGCAACAGATACGCAGTATTTT. Protein: CASSPHPQGATDTQYF. The chain couples TRBV11-3 to TRBJ2-3; 9 bases match TRBD1. V lost 5 bases to trimming and J lost 3 bases; unmatched junction nucleotides: 9. There are 16 residues in the CDR3. Germline assignment: CDR1 SGHNT and CDR2 YENEEA.

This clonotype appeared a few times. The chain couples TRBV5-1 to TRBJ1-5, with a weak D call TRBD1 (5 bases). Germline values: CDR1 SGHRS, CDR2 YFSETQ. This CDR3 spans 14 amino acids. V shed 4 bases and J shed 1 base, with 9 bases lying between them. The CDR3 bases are TGCGCCAGCAGCCGAACAGGCAGCAATCAGCCCCAGCATTTT. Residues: CASSRTGSNQPQHF.

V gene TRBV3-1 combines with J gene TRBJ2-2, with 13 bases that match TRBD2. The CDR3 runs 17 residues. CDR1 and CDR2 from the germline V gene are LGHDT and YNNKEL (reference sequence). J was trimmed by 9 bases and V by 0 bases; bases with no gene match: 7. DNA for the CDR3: TGTGCCAGCAGCCAAGATCGGGGGACTAGCGGGACCAGGGAGCTGTTTTTT. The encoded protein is CASSQDRGTSGTRELFF. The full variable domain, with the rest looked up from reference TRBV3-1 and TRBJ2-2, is DTAVSQTPKYLVTQMGNDKSIKCEQNLGHDTMYWYKQDSKKFLKIMFSYNNKELIINETVPNRFSPKSPDKAHLNLHINSLELGDSAVYFCASSQDRGTSGTRELFFGEGSRLTVL.

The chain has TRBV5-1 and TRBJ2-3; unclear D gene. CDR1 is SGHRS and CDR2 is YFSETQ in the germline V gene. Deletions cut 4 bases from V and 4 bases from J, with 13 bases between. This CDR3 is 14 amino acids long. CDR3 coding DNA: TGCGCCAGCAGCCCCCCCGACATAGCAGATACGCAGTATTTT. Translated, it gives CASSPPDIADTQYF.

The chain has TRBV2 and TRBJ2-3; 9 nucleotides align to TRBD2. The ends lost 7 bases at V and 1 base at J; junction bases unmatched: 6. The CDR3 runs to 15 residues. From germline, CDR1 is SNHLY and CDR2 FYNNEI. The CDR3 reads CASTQAGGRTDTQYF. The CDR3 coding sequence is TGTGCCAGCACCCAAGCGGGGGGACGCACAGATACGCAGTATTTT.

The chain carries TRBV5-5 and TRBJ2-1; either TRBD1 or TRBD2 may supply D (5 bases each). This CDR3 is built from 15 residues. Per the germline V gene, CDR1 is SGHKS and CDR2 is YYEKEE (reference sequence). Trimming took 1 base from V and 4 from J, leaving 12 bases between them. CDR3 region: CASSLSFWGYNEQFF. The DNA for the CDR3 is TGTGCCAGCAGCTTGTCATTTTGGGGGTACAATGAGCAGTTCTTC. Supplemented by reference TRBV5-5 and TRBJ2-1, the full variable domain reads DAGVTQSPTHLIKTRGQQVTLRCSPISGHKSVSWYQQVLGQGPQFIFQYYEKEERGRGNFPDRFSARQFPNYSSELNVNALLLGDSALYLCASSLSFWGYNEQFFGPGTRLTVL.

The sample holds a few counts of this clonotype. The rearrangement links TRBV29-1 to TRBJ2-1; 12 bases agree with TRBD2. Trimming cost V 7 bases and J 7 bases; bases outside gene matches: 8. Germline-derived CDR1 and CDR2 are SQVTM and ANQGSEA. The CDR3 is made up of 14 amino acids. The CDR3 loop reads CSAKTSGGRNEQFF. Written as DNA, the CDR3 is TGCAGCGCCAAGACTAGCGGGGGCCGTAATGAGCAGTTCTTC.

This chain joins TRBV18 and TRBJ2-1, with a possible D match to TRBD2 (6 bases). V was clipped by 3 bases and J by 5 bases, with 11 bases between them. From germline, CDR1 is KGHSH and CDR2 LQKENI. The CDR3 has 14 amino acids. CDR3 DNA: TGTGCCAGCTCACCGTCCAGGACTAACAATGAGCAGTTCTTC. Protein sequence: CASSPSRTNNEQFF.

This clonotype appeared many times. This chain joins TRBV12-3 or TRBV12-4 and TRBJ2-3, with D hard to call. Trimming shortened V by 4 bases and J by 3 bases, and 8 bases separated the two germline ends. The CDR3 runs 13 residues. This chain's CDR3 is CASSSPYTDTQYF. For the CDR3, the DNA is TGTGCCAGCAGTTCCCCCTATACAGATACGCAGTATTTT.

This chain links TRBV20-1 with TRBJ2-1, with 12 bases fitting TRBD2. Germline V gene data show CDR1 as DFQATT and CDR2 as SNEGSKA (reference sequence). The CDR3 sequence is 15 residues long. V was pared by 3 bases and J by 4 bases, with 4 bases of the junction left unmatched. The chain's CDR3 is CSASLGLAGYNEQFF. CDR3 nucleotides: TGCAGTGCTAGTCTTGGACTAGCGGGGTACAATGAGCAGTTCTTC.

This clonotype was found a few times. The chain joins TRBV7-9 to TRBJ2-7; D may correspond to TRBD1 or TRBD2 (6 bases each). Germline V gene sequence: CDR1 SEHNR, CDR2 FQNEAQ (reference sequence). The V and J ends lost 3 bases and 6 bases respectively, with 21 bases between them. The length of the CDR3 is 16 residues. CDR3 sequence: CASSLRGEGTTAEQYF. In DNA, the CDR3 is TGTGCCAGCAGCTTGAGGGGGGAAGGGACGACGGCCGAGCAGTACTTC.

This CDR3 reads CAISGHMTGEGYEQYF. In DNA form, the CDR3 reads TGTGCCATCAGTGGTCATATGACAGGGGAGGGCTACGAGCAGTACTTC. V gene TRBV10-3 combines with J gene TRBJ2-7; D possibly corresponds to TRBD1 (8 bases). Deletions cut 4 bases from V and 3 bases from J, with 19 bases between. Germline values: CDR1 ENHRY, CDR2 SYGVKD. The CDR3 length is 16 residues.

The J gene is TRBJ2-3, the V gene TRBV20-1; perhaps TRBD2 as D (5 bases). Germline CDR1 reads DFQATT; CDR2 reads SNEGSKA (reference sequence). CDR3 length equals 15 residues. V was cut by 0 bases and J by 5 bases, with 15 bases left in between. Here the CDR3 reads CSARDATRGGDTQYF. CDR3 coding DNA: TGCAGTGCTAGAGACGCTACCCGGGGTGGAGATACGCAGTATTTT.

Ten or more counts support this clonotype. CDR3 in DNA: TGTGCCAGCAGCCAAGATCGGGGGAGGACTGAAGCTTTCTTT. This gives the protein CASSQDRGRTEAFF. This chain joins TRBV14 and TRBJ1-1; perhaps TRBD1 as D (5 bases). CDR3 length equals 14 residues. V dropped 0 bases and J dropped 5 bases, with 10 bases sitting between them. The germline CDR1 and CDR2 sequences are SGHDN and FVKESK.

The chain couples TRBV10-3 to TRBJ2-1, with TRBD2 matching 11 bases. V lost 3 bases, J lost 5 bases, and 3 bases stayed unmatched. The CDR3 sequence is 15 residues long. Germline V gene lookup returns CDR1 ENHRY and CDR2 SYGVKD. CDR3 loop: CAISDTSGGHNEQFF. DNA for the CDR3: TGTGCCATCAGTGATACTAGCGGGGGTCACAATGAGCAGTTCTTC.

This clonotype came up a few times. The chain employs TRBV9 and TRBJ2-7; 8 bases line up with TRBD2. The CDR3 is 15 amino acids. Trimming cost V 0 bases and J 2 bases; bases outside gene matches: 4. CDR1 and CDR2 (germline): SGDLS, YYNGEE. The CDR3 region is CASSVGASGPYEQYF. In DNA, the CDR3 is TGTGCCAGCAGCGTAGGGGCTAGCGGGCCCTACGAGCAGTACTTC.